A selection of T cell receptor beta chains follows, all from one sample in a study of blood T cell repertoires in COVID-19. Clones were sequenced by immunoSEQ multiplex PCR, and TCRdb holds only the in-frame ones, with some missing. The table records about 240,000 clones, around four fifths of them present only once. What was sequenced was peripheral blood. Receptors originate from a woman in her 70s with acute or convalescent COVID-19. The CDR3 runs from the conserved cysteine through the conserved F or W. The D gene is left open where the match is weak. Size is stated for part of the rows, as once, few or many counts, or as a class when the clone is expanded.

J	D	size	V	DNA	CDR3
TRBJ1-1	.	.	TRBV5-1	TGCGCCAGCAGCTTTACCACAGCGGGGACTGAAGCTTTCTTT	CASSFTTAGTEAFF
TRBJ2-7	.	few	TRBV5-1	TGCGCCAGCAGCTTGGCGTCCGGGTCTGGCTACGAGCAGTACTTC	CASSLASGSGYEQYF
TRBJ1-5	.	.	TRBV7-8	TGTGCCAGCAGCGGCCCCCAGAGGGTGAGCCAGCCCCAGCATTTT	CASSGPQRVSQPQHF
TRBJ1-2	TRBD1	once	TRBV7-9	TGTGCCAGCAGGCCCCCGGGACAGGTCGGATATGGCTACACCTTC	CASRPPGQVGYGYTF
TRBJ1-3	.	many	TRBV4-1	TGCGCCAGCAGCCAATTGACAGTGAACTTGAACACCATATATTTT	CASSQLTVNLNTIYF
TRBJ2-2	.	once	TRBV10-1	TGCGCCAGCAGGGAGACAGCGAACACCGGGGAGCTGTTTTTT	CASRETANTGELFF
TRBJ1-6	.	.	TRBV6-2/TRBV6-3	TGTGCCAGCAGTCTACAGCAGTACGATCCCCTCCACTTT	CASSLQQYDPLHF
TRBJ1-5	TRBD1	.	TRBV9	TGTGCCAGCAGCCCGGGACAGCGCAATCAGCCCCAGCATTTT	CASSPGQRNQPQHF
TRBJ2-7	TRBD1	many	TRBV11-2	TGTGCCAGCAGCTTAGCACAGGGGCCCTACGAGCAGTACTTC	CASSLAQGPYEQYF
TRBJ1-4	.	.	TRBV4-1	TGCGCCAGCAGCCAATTCCGAGCCCCGGTTTTGGTTCAGGGCTACGAAAAACTGTTTTTT	CASSQFRAPVLVQGYEKLFF
TRBJ1-2	.	.	TRBV29-1	TGCAGCGTTGAGGGTGGACAGTACTATGGCTACACCTTC	CSVEGGQYYGYTF
TRBJ1-2	.	few	TRBV30	TGTGCCTGGAGTGGCGCAGGGTTGGGCTACACCTTC	CAWSGAGLGYTF
TRBJ1-6	.	.	TRBV5-6	TGTGCCAGCAGCTCACCCAGAGGGAGCGATGGTTCACCCCTCCACTTT	CASSSPRGSDGSPLHF
TRBJ2-3	.	once	TRBV4-1	TGCGCCAGCAGCCAAAACCCCCGAGGAGATACGCAGTATTTT	CASSQNPRGDTQYF
TRBJ1-1	.	.	TRBV3-1/TRBV3-2	TGTGCCAGCAGCCGGGTGGAGGGCGACACTGAAGCTTTCTTT	CASSRVEGDTEAFF
TRBJ2-3	.	.	TRBV18	TGTGCCAGCTCACCACCTGGGGCTAGTACAGATACGCAGTATTTT	CASSPPGASTDTQYF
TRBJ1-6	.	.	TRBV7-9	TGTGCCAGCAGCGACGGACAGATTTACGGTAATTCACCCCTCCACTTT	CASSDGQIYGNSPLHF
TRBJ1-1	TRBD1	.	TRBV7-2	TGTGCCAGCAGCTCACCCGGACAGGGTCACACTGAAGCTTTCTTT	CASSSPGQGHTEAFF
TRBJ1-1	.	.	TRBV28	TGTGCCAGCAGTTTGTCGGACAGCTTGACTGAAGCTTTCTTT	CASSLSDSLTEAFF
TRBJ1-1	TRBD1	.	TRBV9	TGTGCCAGCAGCGTTAACCCTGGGGACAGCACTGAAGCTTTCTTT	CASSVNPGDSTEAFF
TRBJ2-7	.	.	TRBV13	TGTGCCAGCGGGCTAAACTCCTACGAGCAGTACTTC	CASGLNSYEQYF
TRBJ1-5	.	.	TRBV28	TGTGCCAGCAGTTTAACAGGGAATCAGCCCCAGCATTTT	CASSLTGNQPQHF
TRBJ2-5	TRBD1	.	TRBV4-2	TGTGCCAGCAGCCCGATAGGGGCAGGGGGCGGGAAGACCCAGTACTTC	CASSPIGAGGGKTQYF
TRBJ2-3	.	.	TRBV7-2	TGTGCCAGCAGCTTAAGGGGGACCTTCACAGATACGCAGTATTTT	CASSLRGTFTDTQYF
TRBJ2-7	TRBD1	few	TRBV5-1	TGCGCCAGCAGCTTACAGGGGGCGCTTGTCTACGAGCAGTACTTC	CASSLQGALVYEQYF
TRBJ2-2	TRBD2	.	TRBV3-1/TRBV3-2	TGTGCCAGCAGCCCCGCTAGCGGTGGGGCCGGGGAGCTGTTTTTT	CASSPASGGAGELFF